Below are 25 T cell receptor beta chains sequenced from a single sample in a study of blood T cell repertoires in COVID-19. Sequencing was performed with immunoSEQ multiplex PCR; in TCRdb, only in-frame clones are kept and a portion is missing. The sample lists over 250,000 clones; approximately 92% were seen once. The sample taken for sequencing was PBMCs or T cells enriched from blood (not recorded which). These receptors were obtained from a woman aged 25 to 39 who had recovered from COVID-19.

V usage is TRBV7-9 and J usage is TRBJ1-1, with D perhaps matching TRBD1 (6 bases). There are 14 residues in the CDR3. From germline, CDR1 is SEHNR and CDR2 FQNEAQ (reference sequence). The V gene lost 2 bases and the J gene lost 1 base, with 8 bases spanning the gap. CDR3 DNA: TGTGCCAGCAGCTTATTAGGGGGGAACACTGAAGCTTTCTTT. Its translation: CASSLLGGNTEAFF. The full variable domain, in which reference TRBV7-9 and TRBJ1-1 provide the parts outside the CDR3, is DTGVSQNPRHKITKRGQNVTFRCDPISEHNRLYWYRQTLGQGPEFLTYFQNEAQLEKSRLLSDRFSAERPKGSFSTLEIQRTEQGDSAMYLCASSLLGGNTEAFFGQGTRLTVV.

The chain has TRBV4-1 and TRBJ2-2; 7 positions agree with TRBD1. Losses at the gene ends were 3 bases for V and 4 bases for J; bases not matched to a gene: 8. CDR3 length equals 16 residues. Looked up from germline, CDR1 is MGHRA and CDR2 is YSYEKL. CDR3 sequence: CASSHVTGAGTGELFF. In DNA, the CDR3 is TGCGCCAGCAGCCATGTTACAGGGGCCGGCACCGGGGAGCTGTTTTTT.

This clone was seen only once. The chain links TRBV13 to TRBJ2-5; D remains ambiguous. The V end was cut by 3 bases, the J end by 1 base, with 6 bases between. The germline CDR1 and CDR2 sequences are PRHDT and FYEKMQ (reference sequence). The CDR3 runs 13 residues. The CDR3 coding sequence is TGTGCCAGCAGCTTCCGGGTCCAAGAGACCCAGTACTTC. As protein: CASSFRVQETQYF. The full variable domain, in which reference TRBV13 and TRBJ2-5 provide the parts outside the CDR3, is AAGVIQSPRHLIKEKRETATLKCYPIPRHDTVYWYQQGPGQDPQFLISFYEKMQSDKGSIPDRFSAQQFSDYHSELNMSSLELGDSALYFCASSFRVQETQYFGPGTRLLVL.

The CDR3 DNA is TGTGCCAGCAGCTTGGGCACGGATTACTGGGGAGTGAACACCATATATTTT. The encoded protein is CASSLGTDYWGVNTIYF. V is TRBV5-8 and J is TRBJ1-3, with unresolved D. The ends were cut back, 0 bases at V and 7 bases at J, with 20 bases in the middle. The CDR3 covers 17 residues. From germline, CDR1 is SGHTS and CDR2 YDEGEE.

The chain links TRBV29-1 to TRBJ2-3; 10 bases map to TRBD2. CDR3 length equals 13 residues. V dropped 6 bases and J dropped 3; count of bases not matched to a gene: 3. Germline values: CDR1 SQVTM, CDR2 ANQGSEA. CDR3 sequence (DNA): TGCAGCGTCGGACTAGCGGCTACAGATACGCAGTATTTT. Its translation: CSVGLAATDTQYF.

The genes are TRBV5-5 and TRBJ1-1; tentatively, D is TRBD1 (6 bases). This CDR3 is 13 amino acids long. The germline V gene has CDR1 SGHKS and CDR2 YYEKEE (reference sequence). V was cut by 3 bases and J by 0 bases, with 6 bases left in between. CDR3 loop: CASSYRVNTEAFF. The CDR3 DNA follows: TGTGCCAGCAGCTACAGGGTGAACACTGAAGCTTTCTTT.

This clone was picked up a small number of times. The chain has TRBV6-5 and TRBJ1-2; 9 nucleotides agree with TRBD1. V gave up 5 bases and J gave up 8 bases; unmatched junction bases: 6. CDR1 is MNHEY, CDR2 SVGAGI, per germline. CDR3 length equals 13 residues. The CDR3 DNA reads TGTGCCAGCAGTCCCTGGACAGGGGTCGGCTACACCTTC. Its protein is CASSPWTGVGYTF.

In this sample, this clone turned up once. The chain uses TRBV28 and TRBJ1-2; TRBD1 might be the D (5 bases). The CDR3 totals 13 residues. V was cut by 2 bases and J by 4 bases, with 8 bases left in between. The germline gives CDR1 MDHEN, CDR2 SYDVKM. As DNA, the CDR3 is TGTGCCAGCAGTTTACAGGGTGGCTATGGCTACACCTTC. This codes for CASSLQGGYGYTF.

CDR3 sequence (DNA): TGCGCCAGCAGCCAAACTAGCGGGGCTTACGGTGAGCAGTTCTTC. It translates to CASSQTSGAYGEQFF. The gene calls are TRBV4-1 and TRBJ2-1, with 10 nucleotides matching TRBD2. This CDR3 is 15 amino acids long. V shed 2 bases, J shed 9 bases, and the junction held 7 bases outside the gene matches. Germline-derived CDR1 and CDR2 are MGHRA and YSYEKL.

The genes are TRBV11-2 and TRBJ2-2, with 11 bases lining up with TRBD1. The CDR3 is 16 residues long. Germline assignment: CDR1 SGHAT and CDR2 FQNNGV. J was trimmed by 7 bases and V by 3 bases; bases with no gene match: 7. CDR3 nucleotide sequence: TGTGCCAGCAGCTTGTACCGGACAGGGGGCGGCGGGGAGCTGTTTTTT. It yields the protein CASSLYRTGGGGELFF.

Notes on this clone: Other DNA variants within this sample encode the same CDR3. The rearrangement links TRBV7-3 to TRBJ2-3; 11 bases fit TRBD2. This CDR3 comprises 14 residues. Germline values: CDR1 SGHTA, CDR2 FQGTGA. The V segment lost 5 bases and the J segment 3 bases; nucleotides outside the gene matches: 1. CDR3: CASSLAGGTDTQYF. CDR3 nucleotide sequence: TGTGCCAGCAGCCTAGCGGGAGGTACAGATACGCAGTATTTT.

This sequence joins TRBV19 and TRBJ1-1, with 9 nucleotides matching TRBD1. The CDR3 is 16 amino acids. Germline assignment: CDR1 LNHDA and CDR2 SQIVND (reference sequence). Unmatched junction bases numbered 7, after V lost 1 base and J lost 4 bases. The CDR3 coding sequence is TGTGCCAGTAGTATAGTGTCACAGGGGGCCGGCACTGAAGCTTTCTTT. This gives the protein CASSIVSQGAGTEAFF.

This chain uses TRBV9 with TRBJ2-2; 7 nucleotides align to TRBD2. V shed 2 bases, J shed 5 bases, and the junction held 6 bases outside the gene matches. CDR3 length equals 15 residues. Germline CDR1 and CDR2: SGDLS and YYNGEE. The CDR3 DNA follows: TGTGCCAGCAGCGTCGGGAGGCCAGGGACCGGGGAGCTGTTTTTT. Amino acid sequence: CASSVGRPGTGELFF.

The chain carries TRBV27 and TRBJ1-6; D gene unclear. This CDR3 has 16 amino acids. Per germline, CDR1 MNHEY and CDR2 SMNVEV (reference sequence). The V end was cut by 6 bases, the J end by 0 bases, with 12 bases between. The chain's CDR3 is CASRRLSSSYNSPLHF. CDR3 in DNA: TGTGCCAGCAGAAGACTCTCGAGCTCCTATAATTCACCCCTCCACTTT.

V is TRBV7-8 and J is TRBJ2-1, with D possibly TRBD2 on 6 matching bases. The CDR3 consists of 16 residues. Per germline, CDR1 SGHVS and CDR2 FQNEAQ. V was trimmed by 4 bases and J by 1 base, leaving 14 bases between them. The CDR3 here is CASSSRGRGSYNEQFF. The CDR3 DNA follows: TGTGCCAGCAGCTCCCGCGGGCGGGGTTCCTACAATGAGCAGTTCTTC.

This CDR3 is CASTLGNNEQFF. CDR3 coding DNA: TGTGCCAGCACCCTCGGGAACAATGAGCAGTTCTTC. The chain has TRBV12-3 or TRBV12-4 and TRBJ2-1; D might be TRBD2 (5 bases). With 7 bases removed from V and 5 bases from J, the gap between germline ends came to 9 bases. The CDR3 has 12 amino acids.

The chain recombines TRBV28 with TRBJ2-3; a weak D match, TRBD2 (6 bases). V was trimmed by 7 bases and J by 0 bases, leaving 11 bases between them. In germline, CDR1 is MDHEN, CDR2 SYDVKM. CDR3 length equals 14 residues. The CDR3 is CASTSSDSTDTQYF. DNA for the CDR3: TGTGCCAGCACGTCTAGCGATAGCACAGATACGCAGTATTTT.

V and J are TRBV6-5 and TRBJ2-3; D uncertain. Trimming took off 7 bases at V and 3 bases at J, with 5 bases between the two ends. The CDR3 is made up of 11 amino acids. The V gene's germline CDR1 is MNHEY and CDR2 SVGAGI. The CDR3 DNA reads TGTGCCAGCACCACTACAGATACGCAGTATTTT. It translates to CASTTTDTQYF.

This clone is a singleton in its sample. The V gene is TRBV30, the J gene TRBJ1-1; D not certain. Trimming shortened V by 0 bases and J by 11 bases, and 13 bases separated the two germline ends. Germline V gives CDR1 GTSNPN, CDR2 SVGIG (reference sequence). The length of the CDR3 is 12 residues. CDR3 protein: CAWSVLGVRAFF. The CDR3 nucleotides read TGTGCCTGGAGTGTACTGGGCGTACGCGCTTTCTTT. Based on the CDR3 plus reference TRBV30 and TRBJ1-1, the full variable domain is SQTIHQWPATLVQPVGSPLSLECTVEGTSNPNLYWYRQAAGRGLQLLFYSVGIGQISSEVPQNLSASRPQDRQFILSSKKLLLSDSGFYLCAWSVLGVRAFFGQGTRLTVV.

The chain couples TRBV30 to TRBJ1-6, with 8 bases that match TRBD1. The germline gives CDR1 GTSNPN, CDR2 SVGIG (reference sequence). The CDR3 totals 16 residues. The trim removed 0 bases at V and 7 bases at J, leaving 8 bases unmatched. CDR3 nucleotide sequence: TGTGCCTGGAGTGTACTTCGGGACAGGCCCAATTCACCCCTCCACTTT. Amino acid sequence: CAWSVLRDRPNSPLHF.

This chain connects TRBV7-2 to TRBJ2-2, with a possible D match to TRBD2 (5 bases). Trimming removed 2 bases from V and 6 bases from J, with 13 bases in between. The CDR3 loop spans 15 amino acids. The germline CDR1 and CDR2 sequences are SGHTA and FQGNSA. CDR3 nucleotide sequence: TGTGCCAGCAGCTTAAAAAACGGCGGGCCCGGGGAGCTGTTTTTT. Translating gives CASSLKNGGPGELFF.

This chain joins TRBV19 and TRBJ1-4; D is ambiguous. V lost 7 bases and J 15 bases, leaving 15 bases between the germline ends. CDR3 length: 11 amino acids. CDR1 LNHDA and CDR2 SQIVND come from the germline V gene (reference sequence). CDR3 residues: CASKSGRRMFF. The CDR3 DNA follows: TGTGCCAGTAAATCCGGGAGAAGAATGTTTTTT.

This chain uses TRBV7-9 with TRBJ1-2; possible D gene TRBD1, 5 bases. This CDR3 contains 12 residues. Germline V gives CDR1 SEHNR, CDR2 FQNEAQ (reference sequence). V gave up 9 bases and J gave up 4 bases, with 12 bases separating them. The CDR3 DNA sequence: TGTGCCAGTGCAGGGTCAAGCTATGGCTACACCTTC. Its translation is CASAGSSYGYTF.

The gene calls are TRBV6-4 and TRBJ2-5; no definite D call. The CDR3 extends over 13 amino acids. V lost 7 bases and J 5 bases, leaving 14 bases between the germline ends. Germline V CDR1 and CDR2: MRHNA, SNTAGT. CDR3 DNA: TGTGCCAGCATCAACCGTGTACTGGAGACCCAGTACTTC. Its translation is CASINRVLETQYF.

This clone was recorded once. The CDR3 DNA reads TGTGCCAGTAGTATGGCAGGGAACACCGGGGAGCTGTTTTTT. Amino acids: CASSMAGNTGELFF. The V and J genes are TRBV19 and TRBJ2-2; D not certain. In germline, CDR1 is LNHDA, CDR2 SQIVND (reference sequence). V dropped 3 bases and J dropped 1 base, with 6 bases sitting between them. The CDR3 sequence is 14 residues long.